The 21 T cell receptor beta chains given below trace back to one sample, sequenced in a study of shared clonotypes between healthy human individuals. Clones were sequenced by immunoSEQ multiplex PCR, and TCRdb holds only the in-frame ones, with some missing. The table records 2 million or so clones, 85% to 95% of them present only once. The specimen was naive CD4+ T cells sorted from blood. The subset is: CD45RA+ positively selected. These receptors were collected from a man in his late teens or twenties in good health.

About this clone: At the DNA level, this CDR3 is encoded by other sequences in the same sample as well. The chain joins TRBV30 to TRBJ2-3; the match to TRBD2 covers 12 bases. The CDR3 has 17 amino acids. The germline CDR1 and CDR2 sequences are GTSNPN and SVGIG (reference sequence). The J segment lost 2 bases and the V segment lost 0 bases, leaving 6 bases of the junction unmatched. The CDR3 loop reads CAWSVTRTSGNTDTQYF. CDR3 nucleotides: TGTGCCTGGAGTGTAACTAGGACTAGCGGGAACACAGATACGCAGTATTTT.

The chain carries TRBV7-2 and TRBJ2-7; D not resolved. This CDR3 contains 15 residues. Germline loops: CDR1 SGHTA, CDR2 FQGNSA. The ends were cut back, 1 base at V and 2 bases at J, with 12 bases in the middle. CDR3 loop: CASSLVYAVTYEQYF. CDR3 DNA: TGTGCCAGCAGCTTAGTGTACGCAGTTACCTACGAGCAGTACTTC.

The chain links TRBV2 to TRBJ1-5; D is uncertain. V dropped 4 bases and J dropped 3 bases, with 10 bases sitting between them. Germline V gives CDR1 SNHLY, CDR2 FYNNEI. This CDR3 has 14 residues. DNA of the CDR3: TGTGCCAGCAGTGCCCTTAGAGACAATCAGCCCCAGCATTTT. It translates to CASSALRDNQPQHF.

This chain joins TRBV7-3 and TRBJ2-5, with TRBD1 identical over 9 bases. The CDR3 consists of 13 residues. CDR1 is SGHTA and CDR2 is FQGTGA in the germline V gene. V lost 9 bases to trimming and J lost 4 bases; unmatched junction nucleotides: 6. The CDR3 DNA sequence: TGTGCCAGTGGACAGGGGACGGGAGAGACCCAGTACTTC. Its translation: CASGQGTGETQYF.

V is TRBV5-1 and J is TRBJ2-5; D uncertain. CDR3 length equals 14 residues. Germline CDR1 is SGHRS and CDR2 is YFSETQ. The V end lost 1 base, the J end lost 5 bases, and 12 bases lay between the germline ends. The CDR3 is CASSLPSPGETQYF. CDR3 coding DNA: TGCGCCAGCAGCTTGCCGAGTCCCGGGGAGACCCAGTACTTC.

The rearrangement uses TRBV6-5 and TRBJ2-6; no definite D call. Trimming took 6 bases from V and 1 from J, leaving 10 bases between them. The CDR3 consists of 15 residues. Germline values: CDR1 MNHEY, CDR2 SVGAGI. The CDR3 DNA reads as TGTGCCAGCAGCCCGGCCCGTTCTGGGGCCAACGTCCTGACTTTC. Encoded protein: CASSPARSGANVLTF.

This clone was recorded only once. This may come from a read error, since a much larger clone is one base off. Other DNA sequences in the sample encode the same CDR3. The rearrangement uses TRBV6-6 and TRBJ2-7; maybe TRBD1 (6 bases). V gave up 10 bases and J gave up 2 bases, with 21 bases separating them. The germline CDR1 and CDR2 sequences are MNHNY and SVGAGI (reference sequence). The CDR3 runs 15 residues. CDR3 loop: CATFYRAIGAYEQYF. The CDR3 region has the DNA TGTGCCACCTTTTACAGGGCCATTGGGGCCTACGAGCAGTACTTC.

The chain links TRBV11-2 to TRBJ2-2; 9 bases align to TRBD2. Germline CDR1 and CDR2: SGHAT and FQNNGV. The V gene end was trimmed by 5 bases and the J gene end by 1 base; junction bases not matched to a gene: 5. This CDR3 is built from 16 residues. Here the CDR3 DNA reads TGTGCCAGCAGCGTGAGCGGGGGGAAGAACACCGGGGAGCTGTTTTTT. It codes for CASSVSGGKNTGELFF. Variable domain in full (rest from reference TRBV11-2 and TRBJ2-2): EAGVAQSPRYKIIEKRQSVAFWCNPISGHATLYWYQQILGQGPKLLIQFQNNGVVDDSQLPKDRFSAERLKGVDSTLKIQPAKLEDSAVYLCASSVSGGKNTGELFFGEGSRLTVL.

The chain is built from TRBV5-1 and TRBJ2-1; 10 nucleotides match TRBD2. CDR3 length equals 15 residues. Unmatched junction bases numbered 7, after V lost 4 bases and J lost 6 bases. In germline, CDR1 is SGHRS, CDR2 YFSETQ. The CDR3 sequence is CASSLIAGGGNEQFF. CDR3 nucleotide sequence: TGCGCCAGCAGCCTAATAGCGGGAGGAGGCAATGAGCAGTTCTTC.

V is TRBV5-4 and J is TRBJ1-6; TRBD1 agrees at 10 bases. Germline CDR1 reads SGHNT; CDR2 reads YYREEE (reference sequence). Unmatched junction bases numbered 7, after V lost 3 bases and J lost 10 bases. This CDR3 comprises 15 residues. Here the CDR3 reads CASSSTGQGESPLHF. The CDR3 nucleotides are TGTGCCAGCAGCTCGACCGGACAGGGGGAATCACCCCTCCACTTT.

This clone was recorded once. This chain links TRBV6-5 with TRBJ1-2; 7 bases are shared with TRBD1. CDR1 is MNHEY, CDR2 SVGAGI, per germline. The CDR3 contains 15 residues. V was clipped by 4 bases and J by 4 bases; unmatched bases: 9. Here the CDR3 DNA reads TGTGCCAGCAGTTCCCAGGGGGGGTATGTCTATGGCTACACCTTC. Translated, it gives CASSSQGGYVYGYTF.

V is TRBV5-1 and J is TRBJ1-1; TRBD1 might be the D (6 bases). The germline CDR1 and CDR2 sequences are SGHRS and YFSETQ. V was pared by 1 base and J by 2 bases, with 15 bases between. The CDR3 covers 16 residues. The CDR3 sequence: CASSLNRELRNTEAFF. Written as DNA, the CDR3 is TGCGCCAGCAGCTTGAACAGGGAGCTAAGAAACACTGAAGCTTTCTTT.

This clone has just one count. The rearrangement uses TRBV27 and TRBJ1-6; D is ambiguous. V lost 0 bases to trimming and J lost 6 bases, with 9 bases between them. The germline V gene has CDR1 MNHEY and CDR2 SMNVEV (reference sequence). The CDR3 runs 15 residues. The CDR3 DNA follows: TGTGCCAGCAGTTTATCTCCCGACGGTAATTCACCCCTCCACTTT. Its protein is CASSLSPDGNSPLHF.

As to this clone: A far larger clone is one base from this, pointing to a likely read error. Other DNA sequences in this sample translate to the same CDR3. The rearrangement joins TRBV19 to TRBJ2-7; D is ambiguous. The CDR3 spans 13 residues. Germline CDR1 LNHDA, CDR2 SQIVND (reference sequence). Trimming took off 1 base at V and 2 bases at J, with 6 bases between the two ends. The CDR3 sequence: CASSIGVAYEQYF. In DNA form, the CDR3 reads TGTGCCAGTAGTATAGGGGTCGCCTACGAGCAGTACTTC.

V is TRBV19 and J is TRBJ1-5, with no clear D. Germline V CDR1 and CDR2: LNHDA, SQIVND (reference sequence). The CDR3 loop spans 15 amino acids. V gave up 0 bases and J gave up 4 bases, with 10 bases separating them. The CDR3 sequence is CASSIEARANQPQHF. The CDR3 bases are TGTGCCAGTAGTATAGAGGCGAGGGCAAATCAGCCCCAGCATTTT.

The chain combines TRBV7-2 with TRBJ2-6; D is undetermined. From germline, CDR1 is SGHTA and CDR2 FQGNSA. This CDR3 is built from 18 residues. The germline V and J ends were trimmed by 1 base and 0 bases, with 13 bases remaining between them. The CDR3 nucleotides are TGTGCCAGCAGCTTAGTGCCCAGTACCCCCTCTGGGGCCAACGTCCTGACTTTC. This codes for CASSLVPSTPSGANVLTF.

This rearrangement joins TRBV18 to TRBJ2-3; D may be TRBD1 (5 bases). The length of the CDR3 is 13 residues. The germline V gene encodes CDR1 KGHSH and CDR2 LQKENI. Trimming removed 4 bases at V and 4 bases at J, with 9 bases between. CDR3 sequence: CASSQDSPDTQYF. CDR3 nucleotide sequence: TGTGCCAGCTCACAAGACAGTCCAGATACGCAGTATTTT. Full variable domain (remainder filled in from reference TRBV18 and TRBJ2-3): NAGVMQNPRHLVRRRGQEARLRCSPMKGHSHVYWYRQLPEEGLKFMVYLQKENIIDESGMPKERFSAEFPKEGPSILRIQQVVRGDSAAYFCASSQDSPDTQYFGPGTRLTVL.

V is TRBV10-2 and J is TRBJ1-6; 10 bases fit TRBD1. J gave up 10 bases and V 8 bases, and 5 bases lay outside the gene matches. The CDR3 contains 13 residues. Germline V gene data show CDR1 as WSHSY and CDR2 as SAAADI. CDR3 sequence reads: CASSGTGVSPLHF. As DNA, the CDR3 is TGCGCCAGCTCCGGGACAGGGGTATCACCCCTCCACTTT.

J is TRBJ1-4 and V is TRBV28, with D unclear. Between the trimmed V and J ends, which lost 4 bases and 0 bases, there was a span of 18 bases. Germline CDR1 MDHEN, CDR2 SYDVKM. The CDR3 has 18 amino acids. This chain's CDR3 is CASSYPVIGQATNEKLFF. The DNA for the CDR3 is TGTGCCAGCAGTTACCCGGTGATCGGCCAAGCAACTAATGAAAAACTGTTTTTT.

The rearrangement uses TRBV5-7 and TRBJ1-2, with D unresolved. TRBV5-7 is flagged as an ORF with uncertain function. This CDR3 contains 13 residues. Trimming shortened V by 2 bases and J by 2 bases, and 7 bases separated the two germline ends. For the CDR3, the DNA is TGTGCCAGCAGCTTCACAGAGAACTATGGCTACACCTTC. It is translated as CASSFTENYGYTF.

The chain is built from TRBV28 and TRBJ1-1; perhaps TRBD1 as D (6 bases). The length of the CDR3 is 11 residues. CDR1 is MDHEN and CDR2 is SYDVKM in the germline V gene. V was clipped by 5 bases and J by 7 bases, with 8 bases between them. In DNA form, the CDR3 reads TGTGCCAGCAGTGAGGACAGTGAAGCTTTCTTT. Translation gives CASSEDSEAFF.